This T cell receptor (beta chain) was sequenced in a study of T cell responses to AZD1222 COVID-19 vaccine. The germline V gene has CDR1 SGHTA and CDR2 FQGNSA. The CDR3 loop spans 15 amino acids. Trimming shortened V by 0 bases and J by 0 bases, and 8 bases separated the two germline ends. Sequencing was performed with immunoSEQ multiplex PCR; in TCRdb, only in-frame clones are kept and a portion is missing. The profile shows some 140,000 clones, 90% to 95% of them singletons. This sample comprised peripheral blood, obtained 28 days after the second AZD1222 dose. The receptor's source is an adult who received the AZD1222 COVID-19 vaccine. The chain joins TRBV7-2 to TRBJ1-2; tentatively, D is TRBD1 (5 bases). The CDR3 sequence: CASSLAGVANYGYTF. For the CDR3, the DNA is TGTGCCAGCAGCTTAGCAGGGGTAGCTAACTATGGCTACACCTTC.